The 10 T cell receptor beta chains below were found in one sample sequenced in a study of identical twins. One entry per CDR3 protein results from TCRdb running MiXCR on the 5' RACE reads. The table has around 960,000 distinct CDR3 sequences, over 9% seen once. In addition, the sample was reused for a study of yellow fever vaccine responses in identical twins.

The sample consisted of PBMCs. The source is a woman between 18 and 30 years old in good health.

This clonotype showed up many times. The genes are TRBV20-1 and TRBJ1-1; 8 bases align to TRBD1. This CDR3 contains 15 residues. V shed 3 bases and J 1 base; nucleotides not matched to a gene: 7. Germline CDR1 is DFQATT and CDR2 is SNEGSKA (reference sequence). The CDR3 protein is CSARYPGTGNTEAFF. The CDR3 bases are TGCAGTGCTAGGTACCCTGGGACAGGGAACACTGAAGCTTTCTTT.

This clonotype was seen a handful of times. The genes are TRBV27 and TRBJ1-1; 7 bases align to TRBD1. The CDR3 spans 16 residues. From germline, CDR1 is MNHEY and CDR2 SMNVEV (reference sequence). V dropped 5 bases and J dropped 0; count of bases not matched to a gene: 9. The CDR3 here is CASSLVQGKVNTEAFF. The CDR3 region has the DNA TGTGCCAGCAGTCTCGTACAGGGGAAGGTGAACACTGAAGCTTTCTTT.

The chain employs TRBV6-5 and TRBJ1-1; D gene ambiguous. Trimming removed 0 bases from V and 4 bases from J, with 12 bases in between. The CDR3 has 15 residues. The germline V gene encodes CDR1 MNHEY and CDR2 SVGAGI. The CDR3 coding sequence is TGTGCCAGCAGTTACTCAGAAGGGAGCGGCACTGAAGCTTTCTTT. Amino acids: CASSYSEGSGTEAFF.

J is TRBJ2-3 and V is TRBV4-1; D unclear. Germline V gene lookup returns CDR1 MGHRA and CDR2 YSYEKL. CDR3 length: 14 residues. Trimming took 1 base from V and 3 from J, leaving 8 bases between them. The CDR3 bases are TGCGCCAGCAGCCAAGTCCTGGCAACAGATACGCAGTATTTT. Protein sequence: CASSQVLATDTQYF.

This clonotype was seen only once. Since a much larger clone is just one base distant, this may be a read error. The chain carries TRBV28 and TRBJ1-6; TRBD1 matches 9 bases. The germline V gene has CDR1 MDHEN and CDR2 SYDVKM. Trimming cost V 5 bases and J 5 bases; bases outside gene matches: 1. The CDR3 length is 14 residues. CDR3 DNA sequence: TGTGCCAGCAGTCGGACAGGGGATAATTCACCCCTCCACTTT. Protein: CASSRTGDNSPLHF.

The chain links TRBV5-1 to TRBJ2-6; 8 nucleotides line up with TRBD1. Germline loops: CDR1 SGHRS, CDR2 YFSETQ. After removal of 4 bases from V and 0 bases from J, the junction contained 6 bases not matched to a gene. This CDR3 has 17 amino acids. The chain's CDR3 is CASSPGQESSGANVLTF. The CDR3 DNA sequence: TGCGCCAGCAGCCCGGGACAGGAAAGCTCTGGGGCCAACGTCCTGACTTTC.

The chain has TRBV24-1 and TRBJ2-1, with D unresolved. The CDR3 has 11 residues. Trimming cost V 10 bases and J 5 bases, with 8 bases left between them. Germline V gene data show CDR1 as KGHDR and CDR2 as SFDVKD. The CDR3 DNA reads TGTGCCACGGACCGAAACAATGAGCAGTTCTTC. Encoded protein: CATDRNNEQFF.

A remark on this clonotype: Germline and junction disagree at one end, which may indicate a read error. CDR3 nucleotides: TGTGCCAGCAGCCCAGGGATGGCCCCTCCTCCGACGCAGTGTTTT. It is translated as CASSPGMAPPPTQCF. The chain recombines TRBV7-9 with TRBJ2-3, with D perhaps TRBD1 (5 bases). CDR3 size: 15 residues. CDR1 is SEHNR, CDR2 FQNEAQ, per germline (reference sequence).

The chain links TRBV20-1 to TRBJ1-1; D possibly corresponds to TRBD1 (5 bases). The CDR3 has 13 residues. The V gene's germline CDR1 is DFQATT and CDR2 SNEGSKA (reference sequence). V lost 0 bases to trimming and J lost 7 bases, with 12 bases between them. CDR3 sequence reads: CSARDGGSGEAFF. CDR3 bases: TGCAGTGCTAGAGATGGGGGGTCGGGTGAAGCTTTCTTT.

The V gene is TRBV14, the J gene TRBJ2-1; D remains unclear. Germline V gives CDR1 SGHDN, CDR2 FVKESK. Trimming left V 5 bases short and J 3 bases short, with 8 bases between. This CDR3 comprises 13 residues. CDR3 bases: TGTGCCAGCAGCGCATCAGGCTACAATGAGCAGTTCTTC. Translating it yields CASSASGYNEQFF.